Described below is a single T cell receptor beta chain sequence and its context. Which antigen it targets is not known. It has no much larger one-base neighbor in the sample; base qualities were not kept. The protocol used for the library was PCR. Instrument used: NextSeq 500. Bulk TCR libraries were generated as previously described, with the TCR primers listed in Table S5 used. Total RNA was purified with the Qiagen AllPrep DNA/RNA kit. Before any analysis, reads coming from multiple sequencing runs of the same library were combined into one pool. As for the original processing: Reads were retained only if an exact TCR constant sequence was present, and the retained reads were trimmed to 150 nt and grouped according to their 12-nt molecular barcodes. Reads inside each barcode group were sub-clustered using a 15% Levenshtein threshold, and a quality-weighted consensus sequence was constructed for each RNA molecule. Non-functional sequences were excluded, and lower-count sequences lying one edit away from another sequence were also excluded. Barcode sub-clusters with fewer than 20% of the maximum read count were removed, based on fitting two negative binomial distributions. The public reads were quality trimmed at Q25 with fastp and then assembled into clones with MiXCR by TCRdb, keeping productive beta chains. Rows merge per CDR3 protein into single entries with the most common DNA and genes. The V and J calls shown here were made by TCRdb, not taken from the authors' results. The sample data list approximately 100,000 distinct CDR3 sequences, and roughly 34% of these were observed just once. Clones ranked in the top ten supply roughly 4.2% of the sample.

The entry originates in a study of molecular identifiers for immune sequencing clone quantification listed by TCRdb under 2018. Looking at the study overall: For a replicate experiment, the RNA from either approximately 20,000 or 100,000 naive CD8 T cells was divided into five aliquots, and four of those aliquots went on to sequencing. The study was a methods study using CD8 T cells to benchmark molecular-identifier clustering-based TCR repertoire sequencing (MIDCIRS) and TCR RNA copy counting.

Overall study outcomes, separate from this receptor: Spiked-in Jurkat TCR RNA equal to a single cell's worth was reported to be detectable even within one million naive CD8 T cells. The naive libraries included spiked-in Jurkat TCR RNA (roughly ten copies' worth), and this Jurkat TCR RNA is not part of the donor repertoire. In CMV-specific effector cells, clones with more than 20 RNA copies contained over 98% of molecules, whereas in naive cells such clones contained under 1% of molecules. Approximately 2.7 recovered TCR RNA copies per cell were obtained by modeling, versus roughly 9.7 by digital PCR, implying a capture efficiency of approximately 30%. Identical TCR molecules sharing a barcode could cause highly expanded clone sizes to be underestimated. When barcode sub-clustering was not used, chimeric consensus sequences inflated TCR diversity, with chimeras reaching as high as 47%.

Naive CD8 T cell libraries were made from roughly 21,000 to 960,000 sorted cells using 10%, 30% or 50% of purified RNA. On a BD FACSAria II, naive CD8 T cells were FACS-sorted as CD8+CD4-CCR7+CD45RA+ and collected into RLT Plus buffer. To test detection sensitivity, Jurkat RNA equivalent to ten TCR copies was spiked into samples of about 19,000-1,100,000 naive CD8 T cells. Enrichment of CD8 T cells was done with RosetteSep CD8+ T Cell Enrichment Cocktail plus Ficoll-Paque, and ACK red cell lysis came afterward. The sequencing input was naive CD8+ T cells from blood, with Jurkat cell RNA spiked in. In the paper's terms, the cell subset or site label means: FACS-sorted CD8+CD4-CCR7+CD45RA+ naive T cells. The clonotype comes from a human donor in good health. Some libraries in this study had Jurkat cell RNA spiked in.

The nucleotide sequence reads as follows: TGTGCCAGCAGTTACTCTAACCAGGGTGGCTCCTACGAGCAGTACTTC. Translated, this is CASSYSNQGGSYEQYF. The chain was built from TRBV6-2 or TRBV6-3 and TRBJ2-7, and perhaps TRBD1 as D gene, on 5 matching bases. For CDR1 and CDR2, the germline V gene lists MNHEY and SVGEGT. V is cut by 0 bases and J by 0 bases, and the space between the germline ends is 12 bases. The CDR3 has 16 amino acids, counting the end cysteine and phenylalanine. The sequence is cut down to CDR3 DNA, 48 bases in frame from base 1.